This is a list of T cell receptor beta chains from one sample in a study of cytomegalovirus exposure and HLA in healthy donors. Assay: immunoSEQ multiplex PCR; the TCRdb copy retains only in-frame clones and omits some. The repertoire holds under 200,000 clones, with approximately 81% as singletons. The sequenced sample was PBMCs. The receptor set was obtained from a man aged 18 to 29 in good health and CMV-seronegative. Each CDR3 is given with its conserved first and last residue. The D gene is left open where the match is weak. Part of the rows lack a size; the others show once, few, many or a class for expanded clones.

V gene	clone size	D gene	CDR3 length	J gene	CDR3 DNA	CDR3 protein
TRBV6-1	NA	TRBD2	14	TRBJ2-7	TGTGCCAGCAGGGGGGGACTAGCTTCCTACGAGCAGTACTTC	CASRGGLASYEQYF
TRBV28	NA	NA	14	TRBJ1-3	TGTGCCAGCAGTGAGTTCACCTCTGGAAACACCATATATTTT	CASSEFTSGNTIYF
TRBV7-2	once	NA	15	TRBJ1-3	TGTGCCAGCAGCTTACAGGGTACCTCTGGAAACACCATATATTTT	CASSLQGTSGNTIYF
TRBV20-1	NA	NA	11	TRBJ2-7	TGCAGTGCTAATCGGGACTACGAGCAGTACTTC	CSANRDYEQYF
TRBV6-1	NA	NA	12	TRBJ1-1	TGTGCCAGCAGTGAAGCGGGCTGGAAGGCTTTCTTT	CASSEAGWKAFF
TRBV28	NA	TRBD2	13	TRBJ2-3	TGTGCCAGCAGGACTAGCGGGAGTGATACGCAGTATTTT	CASRTSGSDTQYF
TRBV6-1	NA	NA	13	TRBJ2-1	TGTGCCAGCAGTGAATATGGACTCGGTAAGCAGTTCTTC	CASSEYGLGKQFF
TRBV19	NA	TRBD1	13	TRBJ1-2	TGTGCCACCGAGACAGGGTTAGAAGATGGCTACACCTTC	CATETGLEDGYTF
TRBV7-3	NA	NA	14	TRBJ2-3	TGTGCCAGCAGCTTCGGGTCGTACACAGATACGCAGTATTTT	CASSFGSYTDTQYF
TRBV9	NA	TRBD1	13	TRBJ1-2	TGTGCCAGCAGCTCCCGGACAGGGGCGGGCTACACCTTC	CASSSRTGAGYTF
TRBV29-1	NA	NA	14	TRBJ2-3	TGCAGCGCGGGAGTGGCCACGAGCACAGATACGCAGTATTTT	CSAGVATSTDTQYF
TRBV2	NA	TRBD1	13	TRBJ1-4	TGTGCCAGCAGGGCAGGGGGAGGAGAAAAACTGTTTTTT	CASRAGGGEKLFF
TRBV4-3	NA	NA	14	TRBJ1-1	TGCGCCAGCAGCCAAGTAGGGGGGGAAGGGGAAGCTTTCTTT	CASSQVGGEGEAFF
TRBV5-4	NA	TRBD1	14	TRBJ1-1	TGTGCCAGCAGCACGGACAGGGTAGGCACTGAAGCTTTCTTT	CASSTDRVGTEAFF
TRBV11-2	NA	NA	16	TRBJ2-6	TGTGCCAGCAGCTTCCGACGGGTCTCTGGGGCCAACGTCCTGACTTTC	CASSFRRVSGANVLTF
TRBV9	NA	TRBD2	15	TRBJ2-1	TGTGCCAGCAGCGCCCACCTCGGGGGGTGGGATGAGCAGTTCTTC	CASSAHLGGWDEQFF
TRBV7-2	NA	TRBD1	15	TRBJ2-5	TGTGCCAGCAGCCCATACAGGGGGGCGGAGGAGACCCAGTACTTC	CASSPYRGAEETQYF
TRBV2	NA	NA	13	TRBJ1-4	TGTGCCAGCGGCAGGGTCCCTAATGAAAAACTGTTTTTT	CASGRVPNEKLFF
TRBV28	once	NA	13	TRBJ2-1	TGTGCCAGCAGTTTGGGGGGAAGGCATGAGCAGTTCTTC	CASSLGGRHEQFF
TRBV28	NA	NA	13	TRBJ1-3	TGTGCCAGCAGTTTAGTGTCGGGAAACACCATATATTTT	CASSLVSGNTIYF
TRBV7-8	NA	TRBD1	14	TRBJ1-3	TGTGCCAGCAGCCGGGGACAGACTGGAAACACCATATATTTT	CASSRGQTGNTIYF
TRBV10-1	NA	TRBD1	18	TRBJ1-2	TGCGCCAGCCGGAGGGGCGGGGGACAGGGGGAAAAAAGCTATGGCTACACCTTC	CASRRGGGQGEKSYGYTF
TRBV5-1	NA	TRBD1	15	TRBJ2-7	TGCGCCAGCAGCTTGGGAGGGACAGGGGCCTACGAGCAGTACTTC	CASSLGGTGAYEQYF
TRBV15	NA	NA	15	TRBJ2-7	TGTGCCACCAGCAGAGATTCGGGTTACTCCTACGAGCAGTACTTC	CATSRDSGYSYEQYF
TRBV4-1	once	NA	15	TRBJ1-4	TGCGCCAGCAGCCGGGAGGGAGGAGCCGGGTTAGTACTGTTTTTT	CASSREGGAGLVLFF
TRBV6-6	few	NA	13	TRBJ1-1	TGTGCCAGCAGTGACAGGTATCACACTGAAGCTTTCTTT	CASSDRYHTEAFF
TRBV7-9	NA	NA	13	TRBJ1-4	TGTGCCAGCAGCCCTCCGACTAATGAAAAACTGTTTTTT	CASSPPTNEKLFF
TRBV9	NA	NA	15	TRBJ1-1	TGTGCCAGCAGCGTAGGTCAGGGTACGGACACTGAAGCTTTCTTT	CASSVGQGTDTEAFF
TRBV6-1	NA	NA	16	TRBJ2-7	TGTGCCAGCAGTGAATTTGTACGGGAGCCTTCCTACGAGCAGTACTTC	CASSEFVREPSYEQYF
TRBV28	NA	TRBD1	14	TRBJ1-5	TGTGCCAGCAGCGGGACAGGGGGAAATCAGCCCCAGCATTTT	CASSGTGGNQPQHF
TRBV27	few	TRBD1	14	TRBJ2-1	TGTGCCAGCAGTTTATTGACAGGGGGGAATGAGCAGTTCTTC	CASSLLTGGNEQFF
TRBV7-3	NA	TRBD2	18	TRBJ2-1	TGTGCCAGCAGCTTAAAGGGTGGGACGGCTAGCGGGAGAAATGAGCAGTTCTTC	CASSLKGGTASGRNEQFF
TRBV5-1	NA	TRBD1	15	TRBJ1-5	TGCGCCAGCAGCTTGACAGGGGGAGGCAGTCAGCCCCAGCATTTT	CASSLTGGGSQPQHF
TRBV5-4	NA	TRBD2	16	TRBJ2-3	TGTGCCAGCAGCATCGGGGGGGCGGGTAGCACAGATACGCAGTATTTT	CASSIGGAGSTDTQYF
TRBV2	NA	TRBD1	15	TRBJ2-5	TGTGCCAGCCTGATGGGACAGGGCATTGTAGAGACCCAGTACTTC	CASLMGQGIVETQYF
TRBV4-1	NA	TRBD1	15	TRBJ1-6	TGCGCCAGCAGCCAACCACAGGGGGCTAATTCACCCCTCCACTTT	CASSQPQGANSPLHF
TRBV27	NA	TRBD2	13	TRBJ2-1	TGTGCCAGCAGCCGTAGACTAGCGGGCCCCACGTTCTTC	CASSRRLAGPTFF
TRBV15	once	TRBD1	14	TRBJ1-2	TGTGCCACCGTGACAGGGGCCCCGGGGTATGGCTACACCTTC	CATVTGAPGYGYTF
TRBV4-1	NA	TRBD2	14	TRBJ2-3	TGCGCCAGCAGCCAAGAGACTAGCGGGGATACGCAGTATTTT	CASSQETSGDTQYF
TRBV7-6	NA	TRBD2	16	TRBJ2-1	TGTGCCAGCAGCTCCCCTGGGGGGACTAGCGCCAATGAGCAGTTCTTC	CASSSPGGTSANEQFF
TRBV2	NA	NA	16	TRBJ2-4	TGTGCCAGCAGTGAGCGGCGGATGCTAGCCAAAAACATTCAGTACTTC	CASSERRMLAKNIQYF
TRBV11-2	NA	NA	14	TRBJ1-3	TGTGCCAGCAGCTCCCCCAGGGCTGGAAACACCATATATTTT	CASSSPRAGNTIYF
TRBV10-3	NA	TRBD2	14	TRBJ2-1	TGTGCCAGTCACCCGGGACTAGTAAACAATGAGCAGTTCTTC	CASHPGLVNNEQFF
TRBV27	NA	TRBD1	13	TRBJ2-7	TGTGCCAGCGGACAGGGGGGATCCTACGAGCAGTACTTC	CASGQGGSYEQYF
TRBV30	NA	NA	13	TRBJ2-2	TGTGCCTGGAGTGTTACGGACACCGGGGAGCTGTTTTTT	CAWSVTDTGELFF
TRBV19	NA	NA	15	TRBJ2-2	TGTGCCAGTAGCCCTAACAGGGAACGCACCGGGGAGCTGTTTTTT	CASSPNRERTGELFF
TRBV9	NA	NA	15	TRBJ1-3	TGTGCCAGCAGCCTCGGGAGCTTCTCTGGAAACACCATATATTTT	CASSLGSFSGNTIYF
TRBV4-1	once	TRBD2	17	TRBJ2-3	TGCGCCAGCAGCCAAGCACCCCAGAGCTTACTAGCGGGGGGGCAGTATTTT	CASSQAPQSLLAGGQYF
TRBV2	NA	NA	15	TRBJ2-7	TGTGCCAGCAGTGCAGAGGGGGGGGGCGGGTACGAGCAGTACTTC	CASSAEGGGGYEQYF
TRBV5-1	NA	TRBD1	14	TRBJ2-7	TGCGCCAGCAGCATCCAGGGGGTCTCCTACGAGCAGTACTTC	CASSIQGVSYEQYF
TRBV7-8	NA	NA	16	TRBJ2-1	TGTGCCAGCAGCAAATACGAAGGGACAAACTACAATGAGCAGTTCTTC	CASSKYEGTNYNEQFF
TRBV7-6	NA	NA	11	TRBJ2-2	TGTGCCACAAGCACGGCCGGGGAGCTGTTTTTT	CATSTAGELFF
TRBV7-8	NA	TRBD1	15	TRBJ2-7	TGTGCCAGCAGCTTACTCGGGACAGGCTCCTACGAGCAGTACTTC	CASSLLGTGSYEQYF
TRBV28	NA	TRBD1	16	TRBJ2-2	TGTGCCAGCAGTTTAACGGGACAGTCGAACACCGGGGAGCTGTTTTTT	CASSLTGQSNTGELFF
TRBV19	NA	TRBD2	17	TRBJ2-1	TGTGCCAGTAGTATAGAGGGGAAGGGGGGTATCCTAGCGGGAGAGTTCTTC	CASSIEGKGGILAGEFF
TRBV10-2	NA	TRBD1	12	TRBJ1-2	TGCGCCAGCGGGGACAGGTTCTATGGCTACACCTTC	CASGDRFYGYTF
TRBV4-1	NA	TRBD1	15	TRBJ1-2	TGCGCCAGCAGCCAAACAGGGGGTGAGGACTATGGCTACACCTTC	CASSQTGGEDYGYTF
TRBV5-1	NA	TRBD2	16	TRBJ2-7	TGCGCCAGCAGCTTGGCTCAGGCGGGGGACCCCTACGAGCAGTACTTC	CASSLAQAGDPYEQYF
TRBV5-1	NA	TRBD2	13	TRBJ2-3	TGCGCCAGCACTGCTGGCAGGGAGGGTACGCAGTATTTT	CASTAGREGTQYF